This TCR beta chain was sequenced for a study of a mutant IDH1 vaccine in newly diagnosed glioma (dated by TCRdb to about 2021). General notes on the study: In the chemotherapy-containing groups, vaccination started alongside temozolomide cycles, whereas in patients who had radiotherapy alone it started 4-6 weeks after radiotherapy. Of the approximately 33 treated patients, about 60% were male and around 40% were female, and the mean age was approximately 39 years. Before enrollment, patients had received standard therapy of radiotherapy alone, temozolomide alone, or radiochemotherapy with temozolomide; most received the combination. The week-35 safety follow-up was designated visit V12, and the week-47 end of study was designated visit V13. Peripheral blood was collected at six visits: V03 (baseline), V05, V07, V10, V12 and V13. Longitudinal TCRB deep sequencing was done for roughly 23 treated patients, wherever samples were available for exploratory analyses.

The library was produced with the immunoSEQ multiplex PCR assay. The hsTCRB Kit was used according to the manufacturer's protocol to amplify rearranged TCR beta chain sequences. An Illumina MiSeq was used to sequence the TCRB libraries. As for how the authors treated the data: The kit vendor's proprietary platform handled demultiplexing, trimming and gene mapping. TCRdb retrieved this table from immuneACCESS and kept in-frame rearrangements only. Not all clones are present; in checked studies, unresolved V genes account for under half, and no reason is known for the remainder. The DNA was the basis for D and trimming; V, J and clone size are from that table. Across this sample there are about 33,000 clones, with around 83% seen only once. The ten largest clones add up to roughly 7.1% of the sample. What the research found in general, with its limitations: Immune responses induced by the vaccine were seen in approximately 93% of patients across multiple MHC alleles. Changes in the top peripheral T cell clonotypes picked up by TCRB sequencing did not appear to be linked to pseudoprogression. The authors noted that analyses of patient blood samples could not be reproduced because of sample limitations. PBMC samples for TCRB deep sequencing were selected based on availability.

Details on this clone: This receptor's antigen is unknown. Base qualities are not provided; no much larger clone lies one nucleotide away.

The time point tag for this specimen amounts to: week 35, safety follow-up. Every vaccine dose consisted of 300 ug of a 20-mer mutant IDH1 peptide in Montanide, administered subcutaneously together with topical imiquimod. Patients were given eight vaccinations, in weeks 1, 3, 5, 7, 11, 15, 19 and 23, which matched visits V03 through V10. Donors had newly diagnosed WHO grade 3 or 4 IDH1-mutant astrocytomas with loss of nuclear ATRX. The samples were drawn from NOA16, a multicentre, single-arm, open-label phase I trial in Germany that tested a mutant IDH1 peptide vaccine in humans for the first time. The DNeasy Blood and Tissue Kit was used to extract genomic DNA from EDTA blood for TCRB sequencing. V and J lose 1 base and 4 bases, and a span of 14 bases separates them. Per the germline V gene, SGHDT is the CDR1 and YYEEEE is the CDR2. The CDR3 starts with the cysteine, ends with the phenylalanine, and has 15 residues. The sequence is cut down to CDR3 DNA, 45 bases in frame from base 1.

This sequence uses TRBV5-6 and TRBJ2-5, with the D gene call left open. This specimen consisted of PBMCs, obtained from a glioma patient whose treatment included an IDH1 peptide vaccine. The receptor was derived from a woman aged 18-30 years with glioma. CDR3 sequence: CASSLYWKDLETQYF. The nucleotides read TGTGCCAGCAGCTTGTATTGGAAGGATCTAGAGACCCAGTACTTC.